Listed below are T cell receptor beta chains from one sample, sequenced in a study of blood T cell repertoires in COVID-19. Data came from immunoSEQ multiplex PCR; TCRdb stores just in-frame clones and leaves some out. The sample lists about 670,000 clones; around 90% were seen once. Sequenced: peripheral blood. The receptor source for this set is a woman younger than 35 with acute or convalescent COVID-19. Each CDR3 is given with its conserved first and last residue. Fields, in order: V gene, CDR3 protein.

v_call: TRBV12-3/TRBV12-4; cdr3_aa: CASSFAGGETQYF
v_call: TRBV7-9; cdr3_aa: CASSFLEGVGTNEKLFF
v_call: TRBV5-6; cdr3_aa: CASSSPEGAGYGYTF
v_call: TRBV19; cdr3_aa: CASSQGNQPQHF
v_call: TRBV29-1; cdr3_aa: CSVGQGKETQYF
v_call: TRBV11-2; cdr3_aa: CASSLATGNTIYF
v_call: TRBV27; cdr3_aa: CASSFYRVPAKNIQYF
v_call: TRBV7-3; cdr3_aa: CASSPSGIYGYTF
v_call: TRBV5-1; cdr3_aa: CASSLGEAVNTEAFF
v_call: TRBV21-1; cdr3_aa: CASWITDRDTEAFF
v_call: TRBV2; cdr3_aa: CASRQTQVNSGNTIYF
v_call: TRBV2; cdr3_aa: CASITRGGTGELFF
v_call: TRBV5-1; cdr3_aa: CASSLMRSTEAFF
v_call: TRBV5-1; cdr3_aa: CASSIRQGTSEAFF
v_call: TRBV4-3; cdr3_aa: CASSQDQGSGEKLFF
v_call: TRBV6-2/TRBV6-3; cdr3_aa: CASSSDRGSVAFF
v_call: TRBV6-5; cdr3_aa: CASSVGPAGDEKLFF
v_call: TRBV19; cdr3_aa: CASSIDFRGTEAFF
v_call: TRBV29-1; cdr3_aa: CSVGDNKNIQYF
v_call: TRBV7-2; cdr3_aa: CASSPPGAYEQYF
v_call: TRBV5-1; cdr3_aa: CASSLGGGAETQYF
v_call: TRBV5-1; cdr3_aa: CASSAGSQGAYGYTF
v_call: TRBV5-1; cdr3_aa: CASSLGQGASYEQYF
v_call: TRBV9; cdr3_aa: CASSVEGDEAFF
v_call: TRBV6-2/TRBV6-3; cdr3_aa: CASSYSTLRQAFF
v_call: TRBV3-1/TRBV3-2; cdr3_aa: CASSQNRETSGEQFF
v_call: TRBV6-6; cdr3_aa: CASSYSRENVHF
v_call: TRBV19; cdr3_aa: CASSNSPGRGFYGYTF
v_call: TRBV6-2/TRBV6-3; cdr3_aa: CASSYSTGRVTANTEAFF
v_call: TRBV2; cdr3_aa: CASKKRGTYEQYF
v_call: TRBV6-6; cdr3_aa: CASSYPDSSIRPQHF
v_call: TRBV6-5; cdr3_aa: CASSYSDRNYGYTF
v_call: TRBV7-9; cdr3_aa: CASSLDKGLDTPYEQYF
v_call: TRBV6-6; cdr3_aa: CASSYGQFSNQPQHF
v_call: TRBV7-9; cdr3_aa: CASSQGQKGMNTEAFF
v_call: TRBV21-1; cdr3_aa: CASSKRKIEGGFANYGYTF
v_call: TRBV6-6; cdr3_aa: CASSYSASGVTEAFF
v_call: TRBV9; cdr3_aa: CASTAPRTGGPYGYTF
v_call: TRBV30; cdr3_aa: CAWSSGGAEQYF
v_call: TRBV30; cdr3_aa: CAWSRAGLLLDSNQPQHF
v_call: TRBV2; cdr3_aa: CASVGASGVLSTDTQYF
v_call: TRBV5-1; cdr3_aa: CASSGRDRGDTQYF
v_call: TRBV4-3; cdr3_aa: CASSHHTNGYTF
v_call: TRBV27; cdr3_aa: CASSMTSGGAGELFF
v_call: TRBV5-4; cdr3_aa: CASSSQAGASTDTQYF